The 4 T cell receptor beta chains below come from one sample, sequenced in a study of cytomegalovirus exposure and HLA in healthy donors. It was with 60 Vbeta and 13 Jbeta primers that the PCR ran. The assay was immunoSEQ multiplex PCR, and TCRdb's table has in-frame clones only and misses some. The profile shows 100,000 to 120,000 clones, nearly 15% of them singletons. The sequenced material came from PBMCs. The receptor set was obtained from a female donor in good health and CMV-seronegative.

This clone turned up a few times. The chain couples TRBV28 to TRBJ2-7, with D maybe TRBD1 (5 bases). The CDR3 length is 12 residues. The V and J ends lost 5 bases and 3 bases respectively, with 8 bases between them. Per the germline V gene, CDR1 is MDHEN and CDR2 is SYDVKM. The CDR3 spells CASSSRGYEQYF. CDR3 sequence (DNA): TGTGCCAGCAGTAGTAGGGGCTACGAGCAGTACTTC.

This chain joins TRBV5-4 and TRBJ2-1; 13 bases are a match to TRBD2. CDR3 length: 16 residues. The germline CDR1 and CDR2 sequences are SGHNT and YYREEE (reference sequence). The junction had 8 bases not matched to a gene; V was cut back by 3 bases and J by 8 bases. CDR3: CASSWGGTSGVYEQFF. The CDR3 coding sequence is TGTGCCAGCAGCTGGGGCGGGACTAGCGGGGTGTATGAGCAGTTCTTC.

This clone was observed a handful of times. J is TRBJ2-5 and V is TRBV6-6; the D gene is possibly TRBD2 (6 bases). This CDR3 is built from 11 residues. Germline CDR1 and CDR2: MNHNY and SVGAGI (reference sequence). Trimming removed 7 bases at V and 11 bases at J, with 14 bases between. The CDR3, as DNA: TGTGCCAGCAACCTTGGGACTCAGCAGTACTTC. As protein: CASNLGTQQYF.

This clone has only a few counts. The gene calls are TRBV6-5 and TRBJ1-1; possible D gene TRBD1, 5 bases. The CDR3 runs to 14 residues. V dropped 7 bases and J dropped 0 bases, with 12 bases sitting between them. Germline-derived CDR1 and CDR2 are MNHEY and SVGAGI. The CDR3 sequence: CASTPQGMNTEAFF. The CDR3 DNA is TGTGCCAGCACCCCCCAGGGCATGAACACTGAAGCTTTCTTT.